This passage covers 9 T cell receptor beta chains from one sample sequenced in a study of T cells in women clearing cervical HPV infection. This table comes from immunoSEQ multiplex PCR, and its TCRdb copy is limited to in-frame clones, with some not included. This table holds over 20,000 clones. Material for sequencing was blood buffy coat. All receptors come from a woman aged 18 to 75 with a cervical HPV16 infection that either progressed to CIN3+ or cleared (not recorded which).

As to this clone: The CDR3 end lies 3 residues beyond the end of the read and is filled in from the germline J gene. The chain links TRBV7-9 to TRBJ2-4, with TRBD1 as a possible D gene (5 bases). The CDR3 covers 14 residues. CDR1 and CDR2 from the germline V gene are SEHNR and FQNEAQ (reference sequence). The CDR3 bases that were read are TGTGCCAGCAGGGCAGGGATTACTATGGTTGGT. This encodes CASRAGITMVG. The entire CDR3 sequence reads CASRAGITMVGQYF.

Remarks on this clone: The read comes to an end 3 residues before the CDR3 does, leaving the germline J gene to fill in the end. The genes are TRBV19 and TRBJ1-2; the D gene is possibly TRBD1 (5 bases). The V gene's germline CDR1 is LNHDA and CDR2 SQIVND (reference sequence). This CDR3 has 15 residues. Trimming shortened V by 7 bases and J by 4 bases, and 19 bases separated the two germline ends. Incomplete CDR3 DNA: TGTGCCAGTACCCTAAGAGGGGTGTTGGGCTATGGC. This encodes CASTLRGVLGYG. The full-length CDR3 reads as CASTLRGVLGYGYTF. Complete variable domain (other parts from reference TRBV19 and TRBJ1-2): DGGITQSPKYLFRKEGQNVTLSCEQNLNHDAMYWYRQDPGQGLRLIYYSQIVNDFQKGDIAEGYSVSREKKESFPLTVTSAQKNPTAFYLCASTLRGVLGYGYTFGSGTRLTVV.

Remarks on this clone: The read comes to an end 3 residues before the CDR3 does, leaving the germline J gene to fill in the end. The chain employs TRBV5-4 and TRBJ1-2, with 9 bases identical to TRBD1. The CDR3 is 15 residues long. Germline V gene data show CDR1 as SGHNT and CDR2 as YYREEE (reference sequence). CDR3 DNA (partial): TGTGCCAGCAGCTTGTATCCGGGACAGGGACGTGGT. The encoded protein is CASSLYPGQGRG. The complete CDR3 reads CASSLYPGQGRGYTF.

Of note for this clone: The CDR3 end is not reached by the read, which stops 3 residues before it; the germline J gene fills it in. The chain carries TRBV5-1 and TRBJ1-6; TRBD1 aligns across 10 bases. This CDR3 has 15 residues. Germline CDR1 SGHRS, CDR2 YFSETQ. V shed 4 bases and J 5 bases; nucleotides not matched to a gene: 3. The CDR3: CASSAGTGDNSPLHF. CDR3 bases read: TGCGCCAGCAGCGCGGGGACAGGGGATAATTCACCC.

On this clone itself: The CDR3 goes on 3 residues after the read ends, and that part is filled in from the germline J gene. The chain recombines TRBV2 with TRBJ1-6; 12 bases agree with TRBD1. Per germline, CDR1 SNHLY and CDR2 FYNNEI. The CDR3 runs 13 residues. Partial CDR3 DNA: TGTGCCAGCACCGGGACAGGGGGCTTGCCC. Translated, it gives CASTGTGGLP. The whole CDR3 sequence reads CASTGTGGLPLHF.

Concerning this clone itself: The CDR3 end falls 3 residues outside the read, so it is completed with the germline J gene. The V call is TRBV5-1, the J call TRBJ2-1, with TRBD1 matching 9 bases. CDR3 length: 14 amino acids. With V trimmed by 4 bases and J by 8 bases, 7 bases remained unmatched. CDR1 is SGHRS, CDR2 YFSETQ, per germline. The CDR3 here is CASSGGTGTDEQFF. CDR3 bases read: TGCGCCAGCAGCGGCGGGACAGGGACAGATGAG.

As for this clone: The read finishes 3 residues shy of the CDR3 end, and the germline J gene is used to complete it. This sequence joins TRBV5-4 and TRBJ2-1; TRBD1 is a possible D gene (6 bases). Trimming cost V 2 bases and J 6 bases, with 9 bases left between them. The CDR3 covers 13 residues. Germline V gene sequence: CDR1 SGHNT, CDR2 YYREEE (reference sequence). CDR3 DNA (partial): TGTGCCAGCAGCTTAGACAGGCGCAATGAG. Protein: CASSLDRRNE. The full CDR3 reads CASSLDRRNEQFF. The full variable domain, completed using reference TRBV5-4 and TRBJ2-1, is ETGVTQSPTHLIKTRGQQVTLRCSSQSGHNTVSWYQQALGQGPQFIFQYYREEENGRGNFPPRFSGLQFPNYSSELNVNALELDDSALYLCASSLDRRNEQFFGPGTRLTVL.

About this clone itself: The read ends 3 residues shy of where the CDR3 ends; the end is completed using the germline J gene. The genes are TRBV13 and TRBJ2-7, with a possible D match to TRBD1 (5 bases). Trimming took 1 base from V and 1 from J, leaving 11 bases between them. The length of the CDR3 is 15 residues. Germline V gene data show CDR1 as PRHDT and CDR2 as FYEKMQ (reference sequence). The CDR3 bases that were read are TGTGCCAGCAGCTTAGATGAGTCAGGGTCCTACGAG. This gives the protein CASSLDESGSYE. The whole CDR3 protein reads CASSLDESGSYEQYF.

With respect to this clone: Read coverage stops 3 residues before the CDR3 terminus; the germline J gene supplies the remainder. The chain employs TRBV7-9 and TRBJ1-2, with 7 positions matching TRBD1. Trimming took 5 bases from V and 7 from J; bases not matched to a gene: 10. CDR1 is SEHNR and CDR2 is FQNEAQ in the germline V gene (reference sequence). The CDR3 contains 14 residues. The covered CDR3 bases are TGTGCCAGCAGCCTTGGACAGGTCGCGGCTGGC. Protein: CASSLGQVAAG. The complete CDR3 sequence is CASSLGQVAAGYTF. The full variable domain, in which reference TRBV7-9 and TRBJ1-2 provide the parts outside the CDR3, is DTGVSQNPRHKITKRGQNVTFRCDPISEHNRLYWYRQTLGQGPEFLTYFQNEAQLEKSRLLSDRFSAERPKGSFSTLEIQRTEQGDSAMYLCASSLGQVAAGYTFGSGTRLTVV.